A single count supports the clone carrying this T cell receptor (beta chain). In the original workflow: Scientists estimated how many nucleated cells there were by amplifying reference gene primers. The table came from immunoSEQ multiplex PCR; TCRdb's copy has only in-frame clones and leaves some out. V, J and clone size were drawn from that table, and D and trimming were deduced from the DNA. Altogether roughly 100,000 clones are present, roughly 80% being singletons, with the ten largest covering around 25%. These data come from a study of blood T cell repertoires in COVID-19. On the study more broadly: There were acute and convalescent COVID-19 samples, and they came from the United States, Italy and Spain. Sources were T cells, B-cell-depleted T cells, or PBMCs; the material itself was cDNA or gDNA.

CDR1 and CDR2 (germline): MNHEY, SVGAGI. This CDR3 is built from 15 residues. Between the trimmed V and J ends, which lost 2 bases and 5 bases, there was a span of 15 bases. Sequencing used peripheral blood. The genes are TRBV6-5 and TRBJ1-2; D is perhaps TRBD1 (5 bases). The receptor was isolated from a man aged 80 or over with active or convalescent COVID-19. CDR3 nucleotides: TGTGCCAGCAGTTACACGGGGGGAGAAGAATATGGCTACACCTTC. Protein sequence: CASSYTGGEEYGYTF.